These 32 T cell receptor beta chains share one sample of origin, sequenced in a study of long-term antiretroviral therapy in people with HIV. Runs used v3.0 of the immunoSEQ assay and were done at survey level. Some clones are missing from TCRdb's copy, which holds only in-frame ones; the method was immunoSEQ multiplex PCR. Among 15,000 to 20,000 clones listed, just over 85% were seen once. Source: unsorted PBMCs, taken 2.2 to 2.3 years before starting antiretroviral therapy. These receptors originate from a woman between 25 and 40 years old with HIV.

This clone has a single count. The DNA for the CDR3 is TGTGCCAGTAGTGCGCCGGGACAGGGTTCCTATGGCTACACCTTC. This gives the protein CASSAPGQGSYGYTF. The V gene is TRBV19, the J gene TRBJ1-2; 9 positions agree with TRBD1. This CDR3 is 15 amino acids long. The V and J ends lost 5 bases and 4 bases, in that order; junction bases with no gene match: 8. Germline assignment: CDR1 LNHDA and CDR2 SQIVND (reference sequence).

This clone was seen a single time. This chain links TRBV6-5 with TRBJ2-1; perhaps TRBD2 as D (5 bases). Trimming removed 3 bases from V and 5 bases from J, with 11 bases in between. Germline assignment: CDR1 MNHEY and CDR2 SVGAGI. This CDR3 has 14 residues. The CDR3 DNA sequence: TGTGCCAGCAGTTATATTTCGCGGGACAATGAGCAGTTCTTC. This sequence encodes CASSYISRDNEQFF.

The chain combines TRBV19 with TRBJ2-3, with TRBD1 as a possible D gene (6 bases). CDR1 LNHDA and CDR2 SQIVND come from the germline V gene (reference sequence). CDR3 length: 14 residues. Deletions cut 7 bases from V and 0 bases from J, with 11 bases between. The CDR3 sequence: CASTWGRSTDTQYF. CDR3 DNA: TGTGCCAGTACGTGGGGGCGTAGCACAGATACGCAGTATTTT.

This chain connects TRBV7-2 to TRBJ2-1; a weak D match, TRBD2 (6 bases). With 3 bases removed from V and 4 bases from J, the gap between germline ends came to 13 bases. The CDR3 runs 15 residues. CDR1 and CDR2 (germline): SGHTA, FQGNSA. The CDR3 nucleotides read TGTGCCAGCAGCTTTTTTACGGGGGAGTACAATGAGCAGTTCTTC. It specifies CASSFFTGEYNEQFF.

This CDR3 is CASRRNWDSDEAFF. CDR3 sequence (DNA): TGTGCCAGCAGGAGGAATTGGGACTCCGATGAAGCTTTCTTT. The chain has TRBV6-4 and TRBJ1-1; a possible D gene is TRBD1 (5 bases). The CDR3 totals 14 residues. The germline CDR1 and CDR2 sequences are MRHNA and SNTAGT. V was trimmed by 6 bases and J by 7 bases, leaving 18 bases between them.

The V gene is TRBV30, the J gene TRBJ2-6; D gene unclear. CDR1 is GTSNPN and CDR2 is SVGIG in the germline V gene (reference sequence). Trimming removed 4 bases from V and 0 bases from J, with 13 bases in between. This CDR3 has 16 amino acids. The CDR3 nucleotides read TGTGCCTGGACGGGCCTTTTAAGCTCTGGGGCCAACGTCCTGACTTTC. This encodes CAWTGLLSSGANVLTF.

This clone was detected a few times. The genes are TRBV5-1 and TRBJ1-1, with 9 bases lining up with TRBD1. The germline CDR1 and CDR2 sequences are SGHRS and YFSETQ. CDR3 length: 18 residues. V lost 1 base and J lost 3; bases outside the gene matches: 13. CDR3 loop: CASSLQTGTGSGDTEAFF. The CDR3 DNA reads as TGCGCCAGCAGCTTGCAAACCGGGACAGGGTCCGGTGACACTGAAGCTTTCTTT. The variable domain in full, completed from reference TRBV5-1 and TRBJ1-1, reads KAGVTQTPRYLIKTRGQQVTLSCSPISGHRSVSWYQQTPGQGLQFLFEYFSETQRNKGNFPGRFSGRQFSNSRSEMNVSTLELGDSALYLCASSLQTGTGSGDTEAFFGQGTRLTVV.

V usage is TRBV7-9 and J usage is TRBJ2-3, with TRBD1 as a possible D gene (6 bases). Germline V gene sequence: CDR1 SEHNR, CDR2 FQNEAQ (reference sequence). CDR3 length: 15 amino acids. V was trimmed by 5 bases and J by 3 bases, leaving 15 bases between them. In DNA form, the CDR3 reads TGTGCCAGCAGCGCGACAGGAAGAGGGACAGATACGCAGTATTTT. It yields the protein CASSATGRGTDTQYF.

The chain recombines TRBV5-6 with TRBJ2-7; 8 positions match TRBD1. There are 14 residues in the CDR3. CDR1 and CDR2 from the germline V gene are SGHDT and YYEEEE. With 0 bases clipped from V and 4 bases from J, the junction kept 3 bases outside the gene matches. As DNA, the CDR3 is TGTGCCAGCAGCTTGGGACAGGGGATTTACGAGCAGTACTTC. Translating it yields CASSLGQGIYEQYF.

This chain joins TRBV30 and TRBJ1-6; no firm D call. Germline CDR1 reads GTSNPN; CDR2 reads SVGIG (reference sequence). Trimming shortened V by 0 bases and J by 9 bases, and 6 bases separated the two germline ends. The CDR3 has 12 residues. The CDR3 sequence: CAWSVYGSPLHF. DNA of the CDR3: TGTGCCTGGAGTGTTTATGGTTCACCCCTCCACTTT.

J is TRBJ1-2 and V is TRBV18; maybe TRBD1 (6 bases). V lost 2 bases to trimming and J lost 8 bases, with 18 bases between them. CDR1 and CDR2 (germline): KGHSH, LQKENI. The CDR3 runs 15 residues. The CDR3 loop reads CASSPKDSSMVGYTF. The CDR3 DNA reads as TGTGCCAGCTCACCAAAGGACAGTTCGATGGTGGGCTACACCTTC.

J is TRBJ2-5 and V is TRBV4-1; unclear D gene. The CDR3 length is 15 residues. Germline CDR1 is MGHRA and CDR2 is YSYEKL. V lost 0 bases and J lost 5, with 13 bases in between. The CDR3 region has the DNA TGCGCCAGCAGCCAAGAAGGCCGCGGTAGGGAGACCCAGTACTTC. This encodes CASSQEGRGRETQYF.

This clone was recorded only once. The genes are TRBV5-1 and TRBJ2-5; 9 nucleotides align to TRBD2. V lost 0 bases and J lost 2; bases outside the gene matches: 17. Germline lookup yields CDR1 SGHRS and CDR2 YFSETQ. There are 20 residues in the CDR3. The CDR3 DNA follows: TGCGCCAGCAGCTTGGACCCGCCCCAGCCCCTACTAGCGGGTCAAGAGACCCAGTACTTC. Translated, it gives CASSLDPPQPLLAGQETQYF.

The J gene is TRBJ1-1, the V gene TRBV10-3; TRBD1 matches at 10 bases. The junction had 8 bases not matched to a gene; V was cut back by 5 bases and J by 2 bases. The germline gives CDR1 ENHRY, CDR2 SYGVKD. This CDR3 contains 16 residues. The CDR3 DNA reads TGTGCCATCAGTAAACGACAGGGGGCCCTAAACACTGAAGCTTTCTTT. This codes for CAISKRQGALNTEAFF.

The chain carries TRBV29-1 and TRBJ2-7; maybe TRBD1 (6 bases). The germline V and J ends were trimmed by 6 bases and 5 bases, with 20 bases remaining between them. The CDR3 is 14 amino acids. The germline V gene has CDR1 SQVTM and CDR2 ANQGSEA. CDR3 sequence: CSVSGETGSNEQYF. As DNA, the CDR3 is TGCAGCGTATCAGGGGAGACGGGGTCCAACGAGCAGTACTTC.

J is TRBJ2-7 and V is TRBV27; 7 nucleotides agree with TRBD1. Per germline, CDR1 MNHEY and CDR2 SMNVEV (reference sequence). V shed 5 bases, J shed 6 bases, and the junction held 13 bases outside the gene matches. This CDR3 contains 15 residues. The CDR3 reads CASSPRRGSTPEQYF. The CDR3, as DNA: TGTGCCAGCAGTCCCCGCAGGGGGTCGACACCCGAGCAGTACTTC.

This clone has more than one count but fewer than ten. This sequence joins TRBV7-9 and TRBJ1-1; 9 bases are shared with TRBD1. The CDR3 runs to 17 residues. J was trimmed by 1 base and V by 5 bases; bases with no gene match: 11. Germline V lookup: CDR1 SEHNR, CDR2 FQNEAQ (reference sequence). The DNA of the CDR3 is TGTGCCAGCAGCCCTAGCGGGACAGGGAGCAAGAACACTGAAGCTTTCTTT. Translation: CASSPSGTGSKNTEAFF. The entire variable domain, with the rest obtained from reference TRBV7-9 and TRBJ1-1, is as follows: DTGVSQNPRHKITKRGQNVTFRCDPISEHNRLYWYRQTLGQGPEFLTYFQNEAQLEKSRLLSDRFSAERPKGSFSTLEIQRTEQGDSAMYLCASSPSGTGSKNTEAFFGQGTRLTVV.

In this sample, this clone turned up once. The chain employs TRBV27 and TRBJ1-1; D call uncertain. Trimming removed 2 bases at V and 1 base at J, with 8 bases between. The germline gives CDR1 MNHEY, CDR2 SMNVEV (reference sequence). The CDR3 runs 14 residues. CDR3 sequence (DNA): TGTGCCAGCAGTTTACGAAATCCGAACACTGAAGCTTTCTTT. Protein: CASSLRNPNTEAFF.

Here the CDR3 DNA reads TGCGCCAGCAGCCAAGACAATCGGGACTCGGGGGAGCAGTTCTTC. It codes for CASSQDNRDSGEQFF. The chain carries TRBV4-3 and TRBJ2-1; D is possibly TRBD2 (6 bases). Germline assignment: CDR1 LGHNA and CDR2 YSLEER. V dropped 0 bases and J dropped 10 bases, with 16 bases sitting between them. This CDR3 region has 15 residues.

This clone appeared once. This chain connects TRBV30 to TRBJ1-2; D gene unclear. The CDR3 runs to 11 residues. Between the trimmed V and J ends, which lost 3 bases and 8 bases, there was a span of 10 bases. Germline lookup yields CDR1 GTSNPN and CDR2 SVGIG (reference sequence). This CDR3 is CAWRLSSGYTF. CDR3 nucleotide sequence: TGTGCCTGGAGGTTGTCTTCGGGCTACACCTTC.

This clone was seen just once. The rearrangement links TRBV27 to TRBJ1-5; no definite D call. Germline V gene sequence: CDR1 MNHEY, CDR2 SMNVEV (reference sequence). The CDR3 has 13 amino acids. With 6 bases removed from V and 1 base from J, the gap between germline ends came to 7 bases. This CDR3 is CASSPGSNQPQHF. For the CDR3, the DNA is TGTGCCAGCAGCCCGGGGAGCAATCAGCCCCAGCATTTT.

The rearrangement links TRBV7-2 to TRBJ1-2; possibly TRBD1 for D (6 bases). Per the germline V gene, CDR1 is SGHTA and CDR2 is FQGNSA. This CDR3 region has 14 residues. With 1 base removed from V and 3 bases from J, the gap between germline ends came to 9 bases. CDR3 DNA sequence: TGTGCCAGCAGCTTAGTGGGGGGCGACTATGGCTACACCTTC. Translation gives CASSLVGGDYGYTF. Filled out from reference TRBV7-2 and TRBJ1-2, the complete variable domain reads GAGVSQSPSNKVTEKGKDVELRCDPISGHTALYWYRQSLGQGLEFLIYFQGNSAPDKSGLPSDRFSAERTGGSVSTLTIQRTQQEDSAVYLCASSLVGGDYGYTFGSGTRLTVV.

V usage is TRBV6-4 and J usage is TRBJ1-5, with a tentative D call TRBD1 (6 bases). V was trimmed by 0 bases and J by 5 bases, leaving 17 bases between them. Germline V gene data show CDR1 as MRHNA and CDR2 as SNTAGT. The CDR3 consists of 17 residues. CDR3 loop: CASSDSQRGGRDQPQHF. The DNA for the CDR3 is TGTGCCAGCAGTGACTCCCAGCGGGGGGGGCGGGATCAGCCCCAGCATTTT.

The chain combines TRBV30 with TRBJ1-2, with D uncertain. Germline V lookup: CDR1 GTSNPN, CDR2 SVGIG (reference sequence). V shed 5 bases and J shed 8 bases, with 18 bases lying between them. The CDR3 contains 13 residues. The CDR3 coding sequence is TGTGCCTGGGGACTCCCGAATGTGGGGGGCTACACCTTC. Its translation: CAWGLPNVGGYTF. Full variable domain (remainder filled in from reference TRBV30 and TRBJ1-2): SQTIHQWPATLVQPVGSPLSLECTVEGTSNPNLYWYRQAAGRGLQLLFYSVGIGQISSEVPQNLSASRPQDRQFILSSKKLLLSDSGFYLCAWGLPNVGGYTFGSGTRLTVV.

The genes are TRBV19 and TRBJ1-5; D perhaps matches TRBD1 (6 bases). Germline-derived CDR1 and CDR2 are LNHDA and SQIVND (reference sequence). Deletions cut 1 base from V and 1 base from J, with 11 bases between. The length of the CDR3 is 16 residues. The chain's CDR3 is CASSIGQGNSNQPQHF. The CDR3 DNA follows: TGTGCCAGTAGTATAGGGCAGGGGAACAGCAATCAGCCCCAGCATTTT. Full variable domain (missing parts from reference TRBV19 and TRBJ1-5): DGGITQSPKYLFRKEGQNVTLSCEQNLNHDAMYWYRQDPGQGLRLIYYSQIVNDFQKGDIAEGYSVSREKKESFPLTVTSAQKNPTAFYLCASSIGQGNSNQPQHFGDGTRLSIL.

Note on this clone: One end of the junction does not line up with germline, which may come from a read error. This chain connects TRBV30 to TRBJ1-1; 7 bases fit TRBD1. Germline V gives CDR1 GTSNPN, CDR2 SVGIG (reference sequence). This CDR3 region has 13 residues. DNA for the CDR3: TGTGCCGGGAGGGGACAGCCGAACACTGAAGCTTTCTTT. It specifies CAGRGQPNTEAFF.

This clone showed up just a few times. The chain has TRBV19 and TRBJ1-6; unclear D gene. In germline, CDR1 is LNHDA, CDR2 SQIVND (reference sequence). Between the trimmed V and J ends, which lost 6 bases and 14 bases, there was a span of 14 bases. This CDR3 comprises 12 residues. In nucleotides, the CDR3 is TGTGCCAGTAGCCTAGGAGGCTCGACCCTCCACTTT. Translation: CASSLGGSTLHF.

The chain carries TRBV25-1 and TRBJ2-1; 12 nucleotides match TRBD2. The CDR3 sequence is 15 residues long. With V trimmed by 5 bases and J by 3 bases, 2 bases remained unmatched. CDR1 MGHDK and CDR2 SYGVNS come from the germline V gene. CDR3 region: CASSSSGGDYNEQFF. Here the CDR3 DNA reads TGTGCCAGCAGTTCTAGCGGGGGGGACTACAATGAGCAGTTCTTC.

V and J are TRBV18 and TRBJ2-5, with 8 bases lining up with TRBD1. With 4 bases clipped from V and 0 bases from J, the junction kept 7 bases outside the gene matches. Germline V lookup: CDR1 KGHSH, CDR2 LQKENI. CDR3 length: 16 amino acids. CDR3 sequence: CASSQGQGRYQETQYF. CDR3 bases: TGTGCCAGCTCACAAGGACAGGGAAGGTACCAAGAGACCCAGTACTTC.

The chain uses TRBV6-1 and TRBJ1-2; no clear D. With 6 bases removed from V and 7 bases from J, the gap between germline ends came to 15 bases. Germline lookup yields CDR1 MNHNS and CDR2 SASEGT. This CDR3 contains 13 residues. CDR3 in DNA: TGTGCCAGCAGCGATTTTTACACCGCTGGCTACACCTTC. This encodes CASSDFYTAGYTF.

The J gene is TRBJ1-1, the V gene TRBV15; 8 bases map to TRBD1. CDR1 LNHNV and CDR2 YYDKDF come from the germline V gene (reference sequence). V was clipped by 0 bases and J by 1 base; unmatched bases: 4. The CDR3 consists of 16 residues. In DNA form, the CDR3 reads TGTGCCACCAGCAGAGATACAGGGGGAAAGAACACTGAAGCTTTCTTT. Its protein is CATSRDTGGKNTEAFF.

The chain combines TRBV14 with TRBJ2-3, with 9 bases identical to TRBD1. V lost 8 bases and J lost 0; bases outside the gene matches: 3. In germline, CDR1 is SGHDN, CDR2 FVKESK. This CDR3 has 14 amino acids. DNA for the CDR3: TGTGCCAGCGGGACAGGGATTAGCACAGATACGCAGTATTTT. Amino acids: CASGTGISTDTQYF.